This TCR beta chain was found in a study of shared clonotypes between healthy human individuals. Study-level findings and limits: A small donor pool kept down the genetic and exposure-history diversity that was represented. Non-shared clonotypes displayed generation probabilities falling below those of clonotypes present in all four donors. A handful of donors shared approximately 5% of their naive CD4 clonotypes.

Assay execution took place at the deep level. Method: immunoSEQ multiplex PCR; TCRdb's copy keeps in-frame clones and lacks some. The table records about 2.1 million clones, approximately 94% of them present only once. Terminally differentiated effector memory CD45RA+ cells were left out of the naive CD8 fraction, which was CD45RO-negative and positively selected for CCR7. V lost 4 bases and J 3 bases, leaving 11 bases between the germline ends. Germline V gene sequence: CDR1 SGHRS, CDR2 YFSETQ. This CDR3 spans 13 amino acids. As concerns this clone: Its cognate antigen is unknown.

This sequence was found in a man between 18 and 29 years old in good health. Some clones in this sample may be carry-over from other donors' samples. Sequenced sample: naive CD8+ T cells from PBMCs. The rearrangement uses TRBV5-1 and TRBJ2-7; weak D call: TRBD1 (6 bases). CDR3 region: CASSTGTFYEQYF. In DNA, the CDR3 is TGCGCCAGCAGCACCGGGACATTCTACGAGCAGTACTTC.